These T cell receptor beta chains were read from a single sample in a study of T cell responses to AZD1222 COVID-19 vaccine. Libraries were prepared by immunoSEQ multiplex PCR; TCRdb keeps only in-frame clonotypes and omits some of them. The sample includes 150,000 to 250,000 clones, approximately 90% of them seen just once. The material sequenced was peripheral blood, taken 28 days after the second AZD1222 dose. These receptors came from an adult who received the AZD1222 COVID-19 vaccine. Both conserved end residues are part of each CDR3. D genes are given only for firm matches. Clone sizes are given selectively: once, few, many, or a class where the clone is expanded.

TRBJ1-2,NA,NA,TRBV2,15,CASSDEGGANYGYTF,TGTGCCAGCAGTGACGAGGGCGGAGCTAACTATGGCTACACCTTC
TRBJ1-2,NA,NA,TRBV19,15,CASTPDRAGRYGYTF,TGTGCCAGTACCCCTGATCGAGCAGGCCGCTATGGCTACACCTTC
TRBJ1-6,NA,NA,TRBV27,12,CASSPRGTPLHF,TGTGCCAGCAGTCCCAGGGGTACACCCCTCCACTTT
TRBJ2-2,NA,TRBD2,TRBV4-2,15,CASSRLAGVPGELFF,TGTGCCAGCAGCCGACTAGCGGGAGTACCCGGGGAGCTGTTTTTT
TRBJ2-7,few,NA,TRBV4-1,15,CASSPNPGLPYEQYF,TGCGCCAGCAGCCCCAACCCGGGACTTCCCTACGAGCAGTACTTC
TRBJ2-1,NA,NA,TRBV12-5,11,CASGPGPRKFF,TGTGCTAGTGGTCCGGGACCCCGAAAGTTCTTC
TRBJ1-1,NA,NA,TRBV7-9,13,CASSQGGNTEAFF,TGTGCCAGCAGTCAAGGGGGGAACACTGAAGCTTTCTTT
TRBJ2-1,NA,NA,TRBV20-1,14,CSASEGRGTNEQFF,TGCAGTGCTAGTGAAGGTCGGGGGACCAATGAGCAGTTCTTC
TRBJ1-5,NA,NA,TRBV5-1,18,CASSLEGGGSGNNQPQHF,TGCGCCAGCAGCTTGGAGGGGGGAGGATCGGGGAACAATCAGCCCCAGCATTTT
TRBJ2-2,NA,NA,TRBV28,17,CASSLSQIASTTGELFF,TGTGCCAGCAGTTTATCCCAAATAGCTTCTACCACCGGGGAGCTGTTTTTT
TRBJ2-5,NA,NA,TRBV2,13,CASTHNRKETQYF,TGTGCCAGCACTCATAACAGGAAAGAGACCCAGTACTTC
TRBJ1-5,NA,TRBD1,TRBV19,12,CASMDRGQPQHF,TGTGCCAGCATGGACAGGGGTCAGCCCCAGCATTTT
TRBJ2-2,NA,TRBD2,TRBV7-3,16,CASSFIAGGGTGELFF,TGTGCCAGCAGTTTTATAGCGGGAGGGGGAACCGGGGAGCTGTTTTTT